In this sample, the clone carrying this T cell receptor (beta chain) turned up a few times. No antigen is known for it. After removal of 5 bases from V and 2 bases from J, the junction contained 5 bases not matched to a gene. Germline lookup yields CDR1 MDHEN and CDR2 SYDVKM. This CDR3 has 14 amino acids. In making TCR beta libraries, quantitative 5'-RACE with molecular barcodes was used. Each CDR3 protein is one row after TCRdb ran MiXCR on the 5' RACE reads. The sample includes 350,000 to 450,000 distinct CDR3 sequences, approximately 20% of them seen just once. This specimen comes from a study of CD8 T cells in ankylosing spondylitis. Findings of the study overall: Disease-associated clones were reportedly significantly overrepresented in matched ankylosing spondylitis synovial fluid.

The origin of this receptor is a male donor with ankylosing spondylitis or in good health (not recorded which). The chain combines TRBV28 with TRBJ2-7; TRBD1 agrees at 8 bases. Sequencing used blood, either unsorted or a sorted T cell fraction (not recorded which). The CDR3, as DNA: TGTGCCAGCAGTCCGCTACAGGGGGCCTACGAGCAGTACTTC. It yields the protein CASSPLQGAYEQYF. The variable domain in full, with the rest retrieved from reference TRBV28 and TRBJ2-7, is DVKVTQSSRYLVKRTGEKVFLECVQDMDHENMFWYRQDPGLGLRLIYFSYDVKMKEKGDIPEGYSVSREKKERFSLILESASTNQTSMYLCASSPLQGAYEQYFGPGTRLTVT.